The rows below give T cell receptor beta chains drawn from one sample of a study of blood T cell repertoires in COVID-19. The method was immunoSEQ multiplex PCR; TCRdb's version includes in-frame clones alone and lacks a portion of them. Of about 130,000 clones listed, 85% were seen once; the top ten hold 25% to 30%. Sequencing was performed on peripheral blood. The receptors originated from an elderly woman with acute or convalescent COVID-19. Both conserved end residues are part of each CDR3. The order of the fields is V gene, clone size, J gene, D gene, CDR3 protein, CDR3 DNA. A D gene is named only where the DNA matches it firmly. A clone size is listed for some rows: how often the clone was seen (once, few, many), or a class if it is expanded.

v_call: TRBV7-2
clone_size: NA
j_call: TRBJ1-3
d_call: TRBD1
cdr3_aa: CASSLLGTGGNTIYF
cdr3_nt: TGTGCCAGCAGCTTGCTTGGGACAGGGGGAAACACCATATATTTT

v_call: TRBV7-2
clone_size: NA
j_call: TRBJ1-2
d_call: TRBD1
cdr3_aa: CASSLQGQGYGYTF
cdr3_nt: TGTGCCAGCAGCTTACAAGGACAGGGATATGGCTACACCTTC

v_call: TRBV6-1
clone_size: NA
j_call: TRBJ2-1
d_call: TRBD1
cdr3_aa: CASSEVGGTGHNEQFF
cdr3_nt: TGTGCCAGCAGTGAAGTGGGTGGGACAGGGCACAATGAGCAGTTCTTC

v_call: TRBV5-6
clone_size: few
j_call: TRBJ2-5
d_call: NA
cdr3_aa: CASSLSYTIQETQYF
cdr3_nt: TGTGCCAGCAGCTTGTCGTACACAATCCAAGAGACCCAGTACTTC

v_call: TRBV28
clone_size: NA
j_call: TRBJ2-1
d_call: TRBD1
cdr3_aa: CASSQGDNEQFF
cdr3_nt: TGTGCCAGCAGTCAGGGGGACAATGAGCAGTTCTTC

v_call: TRBV29-1
clone_size: once
j_call: TRBJ1-2
d_call: NA
cdr3_aa: CSVDHREGDYGYTF
cdr3_nt: TGCAGCGTTGATCACAGGGAAGGGGACTATGGCTACACCTTC

v_call: TRBV11-2
clone_size: NA
j_call: TRBJ1-3
d_call: NA
cdr3_aa: CASSLDEENTIYF
cdr3_nt: TGTGCCAGCAGCTTAGATGAGGAAAACACCATATATTTT

v_call: TRBV28
clone_size: few
j_call: TRBJ1-4
d_call: NA
cdr3_aa: CASSPRQKREKLFF
cdr3_nt: TGTGCCAGCAGCCCTCGACAGAAGCGTGAAAAACTGTTTTTT

v_call: TRBV5-1
clone_size: NA
j_call: TRBJ1-5
d_call: TRBD1
cdr3_aa: CASSTGQPDQPQHF
cdr3_nt: TGCGCCAGCAGCACGGGACAGCCGGATCAGCCCCAGCATTTT

v_call: TRBV11-2
clone_size: NA
j_call: TRBJ2-1
d_call: TRBD2
cdr3_aa: CASSRGLVPYNEQFF
cdr3_nt: TGTGCCAGCAGCCGCGGACTAGTCCCCTACAATGAGCAGTTCTTC

v_call: TRBV5-1
clone_size: NA
j_call: TRBJ2-1
d_call: NA
cdr3_aa: CASSPGQWSSYNEQFF
cdr3_nt: TGCGCCAGCAGCCCAGGACAGTGGAGCTCCTACAATGAGCAGTTCTTC

v_call: TRBV4-1
clone_size: NA
j_call: TRBJ2-1
d_call: TRBD2
cdr3_aa: CASTQEASGVNEQFF
cdr3_nt: TGCGCCAGCACCCAGGAGGCTAGCGGGGTCAATGAGCAGTTCTTC

v_call: TRBV3-1/TRBV3-2
clone_size: NA
j_call: TRBJ1-1
d_call: NA
cdr3_aa: CASSHPTGRDTEAFF
cdr3_nt: TGTGCCAGCAGCCACCCTACAGGGAGGGACACTGAAGCTTTCTTT

v_call: TRBV18
clone_size: NA
j_call: TRBJ1-5
d_call: TRBD1
cdr3_aa: CASSPTTGGLEPQHF
cdr3_nt: TGTGCCAGCTCACCGACGACAGGGGGCTTGGAGCCCCAGCATTTT

v_call: TRBV4-2
clone_size: NA
j_call: TRBJ2-1
d_call: NA
cdr3_aa: CASSQGDSEQFF
cdr3_nt: TGTGCCAGCAGCCAAGGAGACAGTGAGCAGTTCTTC

v_call: TRBV10-3
clone_size: NA
j_call: TRBJ1-5
d_call: TRBD1
cdr3_aa: CAIRGTGGDQPQHF
cdr3_nt: TGTGCCATCAGGGGGACAGGGGGGGATCAGCCCCAGCATTTT

v_call: TRBV19
clone_size: once
j_call: TRBJ1-6
d_call: NA
cdr3_aa: CASSQRSPLHF
cdr3_nt: TGTGCCAGTTCACAGAGATCACCCCTCCACTTT

v_call: TRBV18
clone_size: NA
j_call: TRBJ2-2
d_call: NA
cdr3_aa: CASSPVANTGELFF
cdr3_nt: TGTGCCAGCTCACCAGTCGCGAACACCGGGGAGCTGTTTTTT